Listed here is a single T cell receptor beta chain. The data belong to a study of blood T cell repertoires in COVID-19. Across the whole study: The cDNA or gDNA used as material had been derived from T cells, B-cell-depleted T cells, or PBMCs.

As processed by the authors: Estimated nucleated cell counts came from reference gene primer amplification. Clones were sequenced by immunoSEQ multiplex PCR, and TCRdb holds only the in-frame ones, with some missing. The V and J calls and clone size are taken from that table; D and trimming were inferred from the DNA. The data contain 60,000 to 80,000 clones, 85% of them singletons. The specimen sequenced was peripheral blood. The clonotype originates from a man between 50 and 59 years old with acute or convalescent COVID-19.

The CDR3 here is CASSQRIPGTENTEAFF. CDR3 sequence (DNA): TGCGCCAGCAGCCAACGGATTCCTGGGACAGAGAACACTGAAGCTTTCTTT. The rearrangement uses TRBV4-1 and TRBJ1-1; 7 bases are shared with TRBD1. CDR1 and CDR2 (germline): MGHRA, YSYEKL. Trimming at V came to 2 bases and at J to 1 base, leaving 10 bases not matched to a gene. The CDR3 totals 17 residues.